One and the same sample provided the 22 T cell receptor beta chains below, sequenced in a study of Graves' ophthalmopathy and Graves' hyperthyroidism. TCR beta CDR3 amplification used RNA transcripts. After a first-round RT-PCR with HTBI primers, a second-round multiplex PCR was run. MiXCR, applied by TCRdb to the multiplex PCR reads, yields one record per CDR3 protein. The data contain just over 600,000 distinct CDR3 sequences, 20% to 25% of them seen just once; the ten biggest clones take up approximately 6.5%. Sequencing used peripheral blood. Receptors were obtained from a woman aged 18-29 years with stable Graves' hyperthyroidism. Some clones in this sample may be carry-over from other donors' samples.

This clonotype occurred a few times. The J gene is TRBJ1-1, the V gene TRBV12-3 or TRBV12-4; D unresolved. The CDR3 is 13 amino acids. Trimming shortened V by 7 bases and J by 1 base, and 10 bases separated the two germline ends. The CDR3 nucleotides are TGTGCCAGCACATCGGCGGAGAACACTGAAGCTTTCTTT. This encodes CASTSAENTEAFF.

This clonotype appeared a few times. The CDR3 DNA reads TGTGCCAGCAGCCCCCGTATCCTCTATAATTCACCCCTCCACTTT. This encodes CASSPRILYNSPLHF. The V gene is TRBV5-8, the J gene TRBJ1-6; D gene unclear. This CDR3 spans 15 amino acids. Trimming pared 4 bases from V and 3 bases from J, leaving 11 bases between. Germline V lookup: CDR1 SGHTS, CDR2 YDEGEE. Variable domain in full (rest from reference TRBV5-8 and TRBJ1-6): EAGVTQSPTHLIKTRGQQATLRCSPISGHTSVYWYQQALGLGLQFLLWYDEGEERNRGNFPPRFSGRQFPNYSSELNVNALELEDSALYLCASSPRILYNSPLHFGNGTRLTVT.

The chain joins TRBV4-3 to TRBJ2-2; D is perhaps TRBD2 (6 bases). The V end was cut by 2 bases, the J end by 4 bases, with 14 bases between. Germline V gene lookup returns CDR1 LGHNA and CDR2 YSLEER. The CDR3 runs to 16 residues. The CDR3 reads CASSQLPGLTTGELFF. The CDR3 region has the DNA TGCGCCAGCAGCCAACTACCGGGACTCACCACCGGGGAGCTGTTTTTT.

This clonotype was observed at least ten times. The J gene is TRBJ1-2, the V gene TRBV11-2; possibly TRBD1 for D (5 bases). This CDR3 contains 15 residues. Deletions cut 2 bases from V and 5 bases from J, with 15 bases between. Looked up from germline, CDR1 is SGHAT and CDR2 is FQNNGV. The CDR3 protein is CASSLWGREKYGYTF. Written as DNA, the CDR3 is TGTGCCAGCAGCTTATGGGGCCGTGAAAAATATGGCTACACCTTC.

The chain has TRBV27 and TRBJ2-2; the D gene is possibly TRBD1 (5 bases). The CDR3 is made up of 15 amino acids. CDR1 and CDR2 (germline): MNHEY, SMNVEV (reference sequence). V shed 7 bases and J shed 7 bases, with 19 bases lying between them. The CDR3 reads CASNSYRTVDGELFF. In DNA form, the CDR3 reads TGTGCCAGCAATAGCTACAGGACGGTGGACGGGGAGCTGTTTTTT.

This rearrangement joins TRBV12-3 or TRBV12-4 to TRBJ2-7; tentative D call: TRBD2 (6 bases). V was shortened by 5 bases and J by 3 bases, with 17 bases between the two germline ends. CDR3 length: 15 amino acids. CDR3 sequence: CASSPSPGLYYEQYF. Written as DNA, the CDR3 is TGTGCCAGCAGTCCTTCACCGGGACTGTACTACGAGCAGTACTTC.

Ten or more counts support this clonotype. The CDR3 bases are TGTGCCATCAGTGGAGAGGGCACAGGGGAGGACTATGGCTACACCTTC. Its translation: CAISGEGTGEDYGYTF. The chain combines TRBV10-3 with TRBJ1-2; 7 positions agree with TRBD1. Trimming at V came to 4 bases and at J to 3 bases, leaving 11 bases not matched to a gene. The length of the CDR3 is 16 residues. Germline CDR1 is ENHRY and CDR2 is SYGVKD.

The chain uses TRBV7-2 and TRBJ2-7; possibly TRBD1 for D (7 bases). The germline V gene has CDR1 SGHTA and CDR2 FQGNSA. The CDR3 covers 17 residues. Trimming removed 1 base from V and 2 bases from J, with 18 bases in between. The CDR3 DNA follows: TGTGCCAGCAGCTTAGTCGCGTGGGGGGACAGAACCTACGAGCAGTACTTC. Protein sequence: CASSLVAWGDRTYEQYF.

As regards this clonotype: The junction departs from the called germline gene at one end, perhaps through a read error. The chain recombines TRBV2 with TRBJ2-2, with 9 bases matching TRBD1. The CDR3 has 12 amino acids. Germline V CDR1 and CDR2: SNHLY, FYNNEI. The CDR3, as DNA: TGTGTCAGCACAGGGGGCCCCGGGGAGCTGTTTTTT. This sequence encodes CVSTGGPGELFF.

This clonotype was observed at least ten times. The chain's CDR3 is CASSRDRGGSQPQHF. The CDR3 region has the DNA TGTGCCAGCAGCCGGGACAGAGGGGGTAGTCAGCCCCAGCATTTT. V usage is TRBV12-3 or TRBV12-4 and J usage is TRBJ1-5; 7 positions agree with TRBD1. V shed 6 bases, J shed 6 bases, and the junction held 11 bases outside the gene matches. There are 15 residues in the CDR3.

V gene TRBV4-1 combines with J gene TRBJ1-1; unclear D gene. V shed 2 bases and J shed 3 bases, with 19 bases lying between them. The CDR3 length is 17 residues. Germline assignment: CDR1 MGHRA and CDR2 YSYEKL. CDR3 nucleotide sequence: TGCGCCAGCAGCCAAATTTTCTTCGGCAGGCGGGACACTGAAGCTTTCTTT. Residues: CASSQIFFGRRDTEAFF.

The chain has TRBV3-1 and TRBJ1-5, with a possible D match to TRBD1 (5 bases). The CDR3 is 13 residues long. Germline CDR1 and CDR2: LGHDT and YNNKEL (reference sequence). Trimming left V 5 bases short and J 7 bases short, with 12 bases between. The CDR3 DNA reads as TGTGCCAGCAGCGGGGGGTTCGGGCAGCCCCAGCATTTT. Its translation: CASSGGFGQPQHF.

This clonotype occurred a few times. This is likely a read error, given that the CDR3 carries no conserved phenylalanine or tryptophan at its end. The rearrangement links TRBV18 to TRBJ1-1, with TRBD1 as a possible D gene (5 bases). The germline V gene has CDR1 KGHSH and CDR2 LQKENI. The CDR3 has 13 amino acids. Trimming shortened V by 4 bases and J by 5 bases, and 11 bases separated the two germline ends. The CDR3 nucleotides are TGTGCCAGCTCACTAGGTCAGGGAACTGAAGCTTTCCTT. The encoded protein is CASSLGQGTEAFL.

V is TRBV6-1 and J is TRBJ1-2; no clear D gene. Germline V gene data show CDR1 as MNHNS and CDR2 as SASEGT. V was clipped by 6 bases and J by 7 bases, with 18 bases between them. This CDR3 has 14 amino acids. CDR3 amino acids: CASSTQGSGSGYTF. In DNA form, the CDR3 reads TGTGCCAGCAGCACACAAGGGAGCGGTAGTGGCTACACCTTC.

This clonotype was seen many times. The chain couples TRBV29-1 to TRBJ2-5; a possible D gene is TRBD1 (5 bases). Trimming stripped 5 bases from V and 0 bases from J, with 7 bases between. Germline CDR1 SQVTM, CDR2 ANQGSEA. This CDR3 spans 12 amino acids. The CDR3 region has the DNA TGCAGCGTTAGGGGCTACCAAGAGACCCAGTACTTC. Residues: CSVRGYQETQYF.

Points on this clonotype: Being one base from a much bigger clone, this may be a read error. The chain has TRBV28 and TRBJ1-5, with TRBD1 identical over 8 bases. There are 15 residues in the CDR3. CDR1 and CDR2 from the germline V gene are MDHEN and SYDVKM. The CDR3 DNA sequence: TGTGCCAGCAGCCGACAGGGGACCCGGGGGAAGCCCCAGCAGTTT. Protein: CASSRQGTRGKPQQF.

This clonotype was counted ten times or more. J is TRBJ2-2 and V is TRBV6-2 or TRBV6-3, with D perhaps TRBD1 or TRBD2 (5 bases each). Trimming cost V 2 bases and J 4 bases, with 14 bases left between them. From germline, CDR1 is MNHEY and CDR2 SVGEGT. This CDR3 has 16 amino acids. CDR3 DNA: TGTGCCAGCAGTTACGAGGCAGGGACGCGCACCGGGGAGCTGTTTTTT. Its protein is CASSYEAGTRTGELFF.

This clonotype has a count of ten or more. The chain joins TRBV12-3 or TRBV12-4 to TRBJ1-2; no definite D call. CDR3 length equals 14 residues. V gave up 3 bases and J gave up 6 bases, with 14 bases separating them. The CDR3 spells CASSFEATRNGYTF. The CDR3 nucleotides read TGTGCCAGCAGTTTCGAGGCAACAAGAAATGGCTACACCTTC.

Details on this clonotype: This may be a read error, as it is one base from a much larger clone. The chain combines TRBV27 with TRBJ1-2; TRBD1 aligns across 9 bases. Per germline, CDR1 MNHEY and CDR2 SMNVEV (reference sequence). This CDR3 is 16 amino acids long. CDR3 sequence reads: CAGSFAPGQGRSGYTF. DNA of the CDR3: TGTGCCGGCAGTTTTGCCCCGGGACAGGGTAGGAGTGGCTACACCTTC.

The table lists this clonotype with many counts. The rearrangement joins TRBV5-1 to TRBJ1-3, with D perhaps matching TRBD1 (5 bases). CDR1 is SGHRS and CDR2 is YFSETQ in the germline V gene. Trimming left V 5 bases short and J 0 bases short, with 12 bases between. The length of the CDR3 is 15 residues. The chain's CDR3 is CASRPGTNSGNTIYF. The CDR3 DNA sequence: TGCGCCAGCAGACCCGGGACGAACTCTGGAAACACCATATATTTT.

This clonotype was recorded many times. The chain has TRBV11-2 and TRBJ2-7; D call uncertain. In germline, CDR1 is SGHAT, CDR2 FQNNGV. CDR3 length equals 15 residues. V was cut by 0 bases and J by 2 bases, with 11 bases left in between. The CDR3 coding sequence is TGTGCCAGCAGCTTAGATCTCCACAGAGCCTACGAGCAGTACTTC. Amino acids: CASSLDLHRAYEQYF.

This clonotype was detected ten times or more. The chain couples TRBV5-1 to TRBJ1-1; TRBD1 agrees at 11 bases. Germline V gene lookup returns CDR1 SGHRS and CDR2 YFSETQ. This CDR3 region has 16 residues. J was trimmed by 4 bases and V by 3 bases; bases with no gene match: 8. The DNA of the CDR3 is TGCGCCAGCAGCTCGGGACAGGGGGTGCCGATCACTGAAGCTTTCTTT. This sequence encodes CASSSGQGVPITEAFF. Full variable domain (outside the CDR3, taken from reference TRBV5-1 and TRBJ1-1): KAGVTQTPRYLIKTRGQQVTLSCSPISGHRSVSWYQQTPGQGLQFLFEYFSETQRNKGNFPGRFSGRQFSNSRSEMNVSTLELGDSALYLCASSSGQGVPITEAFFGQGTRLTVV.